This T cell receptor (beta chain) comes out of a study of early T cells in non-severe SARS-CoV-2 infection (dated by TCRdb to about 2021). For the wider study: Because TCR sequencing was done on bulk RNA from unsorted whole blood, the alpha and beta chains could not be paired.

About this clonotype itself: This receptor's antigen is unknown. The input lacks base qualities; no much larger clone sits a single base away.

Library construction relied on 5' RACE. Sequenced using a NextSeq 500. The TCR library protocol attached unique molecular identifiers to individual cDNA molecules to correct for sequencing error and PCR bias. TCR alpha and beta chains were both sequenced, and the abundances of alpha and beta sequences in each sample were closely correlated with each other. The source study handled its data this way. V gene, J gene and CDR3 annotation of TCR sequences was performed with Decombinator V4. TCRs were defined as expanded if a significant change between any two time points was detected under a Poisson model with p below 0.0001. TCR abundances were normalised to the total number of TCRs sequenced per sample and were expressed as counts per million. TRAV1-2 paired with TRAJ12, TRAJ20 or TRAJ33 defined MAIT TCRs, while TRAV10 paired with TRAJ18 defined iNKT TCRs. A search of VDJdb, accessed on 1 November 2021, was run for TCRs annotated to CMV, EBV and SARS-CoV-2, with TCRs annotated for multiple antigens excluded. The public reads were run again by TCRdb, first through fastp at Q25 and then through MiXCR, and only productive beta chains were kept. Identical CDR3 proteins give one entry, which carries the most common genes and DNA. These V and J calls rely on TCRdb rather than the paper's analysis. The sample yields approximately 80,000 distinct CDR3 sequences; 11% were counted once. The top ten clones comprise approximately 12% of the sample.

Including the terminal cysteine and phenylalanine, the CDR3 comprises 16 residues. Just the 48-base CDR3 DNA is kept, in frame starting at base 1. V is cut back by 5 bases and J by 0 bases, with 3 bases in the junction unmatched. The germline V gene yields SGHAT for CDR1 and FQNNGV for CDR2. The investigation overall reported the following: VDJdb matching was skewed toward anti-spike CD8 responses, so virus-specific expansions were likely underestimated and private and CD4 specificities were missed.

Set within a cohort of healthcare workers in London, UK, this nested case-control study involved weekly PCR testing of nasopharyngeal swabs along with blood sampling. Healthcare workers were recruited between 23 and 31 March 2020, during the week of the UK lockdown, and were followed weekly for up to about 15 weeks. Specimen: whole blood, collected at baseline. Recombination joined TRBV11-2 with TRBJ2-3; the junction holds 12 bases that match TRBD2. This receptor was taken from an adult who was a healthcare worker with PCR-confirmed SARS-CoV-2 infection or an uninfected control (not recorded which). The bases are TGTGCCAGCAGCCAACTAGCGGGGGGAAGCACAGATACGCAGTATTTT. The translation is CASSQLAGGSTDTQYF.